These 27 T cell receptor beta chains were sequenced from one sample in a study of identical twins. One entry per CDR3 protein results from TCRdb running MiXCR on the 5' RACE reads. The sample includes more than 400,000 distinct CDR3 sequences, about 16% seen only once; the top ten take roughly 0.42%. The sample was also linked to a second study, of yellow fever vaccine responses in identical twins.

The sample taken for sequencing was CD4+ T cells sorted from blood. These receptors all come from a woman aged 18-29 years in good health.

The V call is TRBV29-1, the J call TRBJ2-2; D unclear. Germline CDR1 reads SQVTM; CDR2 reads ANQGSEA. V was trimmed by 6 bases and J by 7 bases, leaving 12 bases between them. The CDR3 spans 12 residues. The CDR3 reads CSVDWADGELFF. DNA of the CDR3: TGCAGCGTGGATTGGGCTGACGGGGAGCTGTTTTTT.

The sample holds a few counts of this clonotype. V is TRBV14 and J is TRBJ1-1; TRBD1 matches 7 bases. Germline CDR1 reads SGHDN; CDR2 reads FVKESK. The CDR3 covers 16 residues. Germline trimming cut 0 bases from V and 7 bases from J; bases unmatched to any gene: 11. The CDR3 is CASSQDLVGGQYEAFF. DNA for the CDR3: TGTGCCAGCAGCCAAGATTTGGTTGGGGGACAGTATGAAGCTTTCTTT.

The chain couples TRBV7-2 to TRBJ1-2; tentatively, D is TRBD1 (6 bases). This CDR3 spans 13 amino acids. Germline CDR1 is SGHTA and CDR2 is FQGNSA. V shed 2 bases and J shed 8 bases, with 12 bases lying between them. The CDR3 sequence: CASSLNQGFGYTF. As DNA, the CDR3 is TGTGCCAGCAGCTTAAATCAGGGGTTCGGCTACACCTTC.

The V and J genes are TRBV7-3 and TRBJ2-5; 9 nucleotides match TRBD1. V lost 5 bases, J lost 5 bases, and 12 bases stayed unmatched. Germline V gives CDR1 SGHTA, CDR2 FQGTGA. The CDR3 is made up of 16 amino acids. This CDR3 reads CASSATGTGSVETQYF. Written as DNA, the CDR3 is TGTGCCAGCAGCGCAACCGGGACAGGGTCGGTGGAGACCCAGTACTTC.

This clonotype appeared a few times. This sequence joins TRBV10-3 and TRBJ2-1; the D is unclear. V gave up 4 bases and J gave up 12 bases, with 19 bases separating them. Germline V lookup: CDR1 ENHRY, CDR2 SYGVKD. The CDR3 has 14 amino acids. CDR3 nucleotides: TGTGCCATCAGTGTCGGCCAGGTTACAATGAGGCAGTTCTTC. Its translation is CAISVGQVTMRQFF.

The sample holds a few counts of this clonotype. The chain links TRBV18 to TRBJ2-1; 7 nucleotides agree with TRBD2. Germline V gene data show CDR1 as KGHSH and CDR2 as LQKENI. The V gene end was trimmed by 3 bases and the J gene end by 0 bases; junction bases not matched to a gene: 5. The CDR3 has 16 amino acids. The CDR3 reads CASSPLAVSSYNEQFF. The CDR3 DNA sequence: TGTGCCAGCTCACCCCTAGCGGTAAGCTCCTACAATGAGCAGTTCTTC.

This clonotype appeared a few times. The chain recombines TRBV14 with TRBJ2-1; a possible D gene is TRBD1 (6 bases). The CDR3 is 13 amino acids. V lost 5 bases and J 4 bases, leaving 9 bases between the germline ends. Germline V CDR1 and CDR2: SGHDN, FVKESK. In nucleotides, the CDR3 is TGTGCCAGCAGCTCGGACAGTTACAATGAGCAGTTCTTC. It specifies CASSSDSYNEQFF.

Many counts were recorded for this clonotype. This chain links TRBV4-1 with TRBJ2-3, with TRBD1 matching over 7 bases. Unmatched junction bases numbered 3, after V lost 3 bases and J lost 0 bases. The germline V gene encodes CDR1 MGHRA and CDR2 YSYEKL. The CDR3 has 15 residues. Here the CDR3 reads CASSQRDSSTDTQYF. For the CDR3, the DNA is TGCGCCAGCAGCCAGAGGGACAGCAGCACAGATACGCAGTATTTT.

The chain combines TRBV20-1 with TRBJ2-1; 7 bases agree with TRBD2. V trimming: 1 base; J trimming: 0 bases; junction bases outside the gene matches: 6. CDR1 and CDR2 (germline): DFQATT, SNEGSKA (reference sequence). The CDR3 is made up of 16 amino acids. Here the CDR3 DNA reads TGCAGTGCTAGAGCGGCGGGGGTCAGCTCCTACAATGAGCAGTTCTTC. It encodes CSARAAGVSSYNEQFF.

Ten or more counts support this clonotype. CDR3 sequence (DNA): TGTGCCATCAGGAAAGCGGGATCGGAGACCCAGTACTTC. Protein product: CAIRKAGSETQYF. The genes are TRBV12-3 or TRBV12-4 and TRBJ2-5, with 7 nucleotides matching TRBD2. After removal of 10 bases from V and 5 bases from J, the junction contained 10 bases not matched to a gene. This CDR3 region has 13 residues.

The chain joins TRBV7-3 to TRBJ2-2, with D unclear. Germline V lookup: CDR1 SGHTA, CDR2 FQGTGA. Trimming removed 2 bases at V and 4 bases at J, with 8 bases between. This CDR3 contains 14 residues. CDR3 DNA: TGTGCCAGCAGCTTACTCAGTTCCACCGGGGAGCTGTTTTTT. Its protein is CASSLLSSTGELFF.

The chain has TRBV11-2 and TRBJ1-2; D is possibly TRBD1 (6 bases). The CDR3 extends over 15 amino acids. Germline CDR1 and CDR2: SGHAT and FQNNGV. V was pared by 4 bases and J by 8 bases, with 20 bases between. The CDR3 here is CASSSRGQGTDGYTF. The CDR3 nucleotides are TGTGCCAGCAGCTCGAGAGGGCAGGGGACCGACGGCTACACCTTC.

This clonotype occurred a few times. V usage is TRBV5-1 and J usage is TRBJ1-4; TRBD1 is a possible D gene (5 bases). This CDR3 region has 15 residues. Germline CDR1 SGHRS, CDR2 YFSETQ. V shed 0 bases and J shed 6 bases, with 12 bases lying between them. The CDR3 here is CASSLVGGGDEKLFF. CDR3 sequence (DNA): TGCGCCAGCAGCTTGGTAGGCGGGGGTGATGAAAAACTGTTTTTT.

This clonotype was seen a few times. The chain links TRBV6-5 to TRBJ2-1, with a tentative D call TRBD2 (6 bases). In germline, CDR1 is MNHEY, CDR2 SVGAGI. V lost 2 bases and J lost 8, with 10 bases in between. The CDR3 is 13 amino acids. Here the CDR3 DNA reads TGTGCCAGCAGTTACCGGCGGGGAGATGAGCAGTTCTTC. This sequence encodes CASSYRRGDEQFF.

This clonotype was counted at least ten times. This chain connects TRBV10-3 to TRBJ2-3; no definite D call. Germline CDR1 reads ENHRY; CDR2 reads SYGVKD. The CDR3 spans 15 residues. Deletions cut 10 bases from V and 1 base from J, with 18 bases between. The CDR3 protein is CATAPTVLGTDTQYF. The DNA of the CDR3 is TGTGCCACGGCTCCAACAGTCTTAGGCACAGATACGCAGTATTTT.

The V and J genes are TRBV5-1 and TRBJ1-1; D is unclear. V was clipped by 1 base and J by 1 base, with 11 bases between them. CDR1 is SGHRS, CDR2 YFSETQ, per germline. The CDR3 sequence is 15 residues long. CDR3 residues: CASSLLREPNTEAFF. The DNA of the CDR3 is TGCGCCAGCAGCTTGCTTCGGGAGCCGAACACTGAAGCTTTCTTT.

Details on this clonotype: Germline and junction disagree at one end, which may indicate a read error. The chain couples TRBV7-9 to TRBJ2-5; 7 nucleotides agree with TRBD2. The CDR3 is 14 amino acids. Germline loops: CDR1 SEHNR, CDR2 FQNEAQ (reference sequence). The CDR3 here is CASSLAVRSETQYF. CDR3 in DNA: TGTGCCAGCAGCCTAGCGGTTAGGAGCGAGACCCAGTACTTC. The complete variable domain, with remaining parts taken from reference TRBV7-9 and TRBJ2-5, reads DTGVSQNPRHKITKRGQNVTFRCDPISEHNRLYWYRQTLGQGPEFLTYFQNEAQLEKSRLLSDRFSAERPKGSFSTLEIQRTEQGDSAMYLCASSLAVRSETQYFGPGTRLLVL.

This clonotype was counted only a few times. This chain joins TRBV24-1 and TRBJ2-3; D gene uncertain. CDR3 length equals 14 residues. V lost 6 bases to trimming and J lost 0 bases, with 9 bases between them. Germline values: CDR1 KGHDR, CDR2 SFDVKD. CDR3 bases: TGTGCCACCAGTCTTAAGTACAGCACAGATACGCAGTATTTT. Translated: CATSLKYSTDTQYF.

This clonotype was detected a few times. V and J are TRBV24-1 and TRBJ2-5; 7 nucleotides line up with TRBD1. The germline V gene encodes CDR1 KGHDR and CDR2 SFDVKD. Trimming at V came to 7 bases and at J to 2 bases, leaving 3 bases not matched to a gene. CDR3 length equals 13 residues. The CDR3 sequence is CATSRTGQETQYF. CDR3 sequence (DNA): TGTGCCACCAGCCGGACAGGACAAGAGACCCAGTACTTC.

This clonotype turned up a few times. DNA for the CDR3: TGCGCCAGCAGCCAACCCGGCGGGGGAACCGGGGAGCTGTTTTTT. Protein sequence: CASSQPGGGTGELFF. V and J are TRBV4-1 and TRBJ2-2, with TRBD2 matching over 7 bases. The germline gives CDR1 MGHRA, CDR2 YSYEKL. This CDR3 is 15 amino acids long. The ends lost 2 bases at V and 5 bases at J; junction bases unmatched: 5.

This clonotype was seen repeatedly, ten times or more. One end of the junction does not line up with germline, which may come from a read error. The chain uses TRBV5-1 and TRBJ2-5; D unresolved. The CDR3 consists of 12 residues. The germline V gene has CDR1 SGHRS and CDR2 YFSETQ. As DNA, the CDR3 is TGTGCCAGCAGTTTAGGTAGAGAGACCCAGTACTTC. Its translation is CASSLGRETQYF.

The chain links TRBV6-1 to TRBJ2-4; D not certain. CDR1 and CDR2 from the germline V gene are MNHNS and SASEGT. The V gene lost 2 bases and the J gene lost 0 bases, with 8 bases spanning the gap. This CDR3 region has 15 residues. This CDR3 is CASSEIQLAKNIQYF. In DNA form, the CDR3 reads TGTGCCAGCAGTGAAATCCAGCTAGCCAAAAACATTCAGTACTTC.

The chain links TRBV9 to TRBJ1-2; D is unclear. The V end lost 5 bases, the J end lost 1 base, and 9 bases lay between the germline ends. In germline, CDR1 is SGDLS, CDR2 YYNGEE. The CDR3 contains 13 residues. The CDR3 spells CASSENGNYGYTF. The CDR3 region has the DNA TGTGCCAGCAGTGAAAACGGTAACTATGGCTACACCTTC.

This clonotype was picked up a small number of times. The chain recombines TRBV20-1 with TRBJ2-1; D not certain. CDR1 and CDR2 (germline): DFQATT, SNEGSKA (reference sequence). V was pared by 6 bases and J by 0 bases, with 15 bases between. The CDR3 is 15 amino acids. The CDR3 region has the DNA TGCAGTGCACCGCCCCTCCGGGCCTCCTACAATGAGCAGTTCTTC. Residues: CSAPPLRASYNEQFF.

This clonotype was seen a handful of times. The J gene is TRBJ2-3, the V gene TRBV6-5; the match to TRBD1 covers 9 bases. Trimming at V came to 2 bases and at J to 3 bases, leaving 6 bases not matched to a gene. The CDR3 extends over 16 amino acids. Germline V gene sequence: CDR1 MNHEY, CDR2 SVGAGI. CDR3 amino acids: CASSYVDRGMTDTQYF. In DNA, the CDR3 is TGTGCCAGCAGTTACGTCGACAGGGGGATGACAGATACGCAGTATTTT.

This clonotype has ten or more counts. The V call is TRBV10-3, the J call TRBJ2-3, with 9 nucleotides matching TRBD1. Germline V gene sequence: CDR1 ENHRY, CDR2 SYGVKD. CDR3 length equals 15 residues. The V gene end was trimmed by 6 bases and the J gene end by 3 bases; junction bases not matched to a gene: 7. The CDR3 DNA follows: TGTGCCATCAGCTCTAACAGGGGGCTAACAGATACGCAGTATTTT. Encoded protein: CAISSNRGLTDTQYF.

In its sample, this clonotype was seen a few times. The CDR3 DNA is TGCGCCAGCAGCCCCGGACAGGGGGCTTCGAACATTCAGTACTTC. Protein: CASSPGQGASNIQYF. The genes are TRBV10-1 and TRBJ2-4; 11 bases line up with TRBD1. V dropped 6 bases and J dropped 7; count of bases not matched to a gene: 8. Germline V gene lookup returns CDR1 WNHNN and CDR2 SYGVQD (reference sequence). This CDR3 is built from 15 residues.